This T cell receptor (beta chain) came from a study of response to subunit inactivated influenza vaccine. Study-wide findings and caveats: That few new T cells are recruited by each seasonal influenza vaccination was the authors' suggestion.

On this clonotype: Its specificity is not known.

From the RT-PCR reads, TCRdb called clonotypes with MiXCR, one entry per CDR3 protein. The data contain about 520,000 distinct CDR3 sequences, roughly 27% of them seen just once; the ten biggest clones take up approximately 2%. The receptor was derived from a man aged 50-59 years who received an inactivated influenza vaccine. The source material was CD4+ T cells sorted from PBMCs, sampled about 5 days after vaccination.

The CDR3 nucleotides read TGTGCCAGCAGCGTTGACAGGGGCCAAGTCCAGCCCCAGCATTTT. Its translation is CASSVDRGQVQPQHF. The chain employs TRBV6-1 and TRBJ1-5, with 8 bases identical to TRBD1. V gave up 6 bases and J gave up 7 bases; unmatched junction bases: 11. The germline V gene encodes CDR1 MNHNS and CDR2 SASEGT. This CDR3 is built from 15 residues.